This passage covers 19 T cell receptor beta chains from one sample sequenced in a study of T cells in Graves' hyperthyroidism and ophthalmopathy. Amplification of TCR beta CDR3 regions was performed using RNA transcripts as template. HTBI primers were used for first-round RT-PCR of the TCR CDR3. MiXCR, run by TCRdb on the multiplex PCR reads, gives a single entry per CDR3 protein. Among about 600,000 distinct CDR3 sequences listed, roughly a sixth were seen once. Specimen: blood. All receptors derive from a middle-aged woman with Graves' ophthalmopathy.

This clonotype appeared many times. The chain recombines TRBV19 with TRBJ2-3; 9 bases fit TRBD1. This CDR3 has 14 residues. From germline, CDR1 is LNHDA and CDR2 SQIVND (reference sequence). The junction had 0 bases not matched to a gene; V was cut back by 1 base and J by 4 bases. CDR3 protein: CASSIGQGADTQYF. The CDR3 DNA follows: TGTGCCAGTAGTATAGGACAGGGGGCAGATACGCAGTATTTT.

This clonotype appeared many times. The genes are TRBV12-3 or TRBV12-4 and TRBJ1-5, with 8 bases matching TRBD1. Trimming at V came to 6 bases and at J to 7 bases, leaving 11 bases not matched to a gene. The CDR3 length is 15 residues. The CDR3 protein is CASSPTDRGRQPQHF. For the CDR3, the DNA is TGTGCCAGCAGCCCAACTGACAGGGGACGCCAGCCCCAGCATTTT.

This clonotype showed up just a few times. The chain joins TRBV20-1 to TRBJ1-2, with 7 positions matching TRBD1. CDR1 and CDR2 from the germline V gene are DFQATT and SNEGSKA (reference sequence). CDR3 size: 14 residues. The V gene end was trimmed by 4 bases and the J gene end by 3 bases; junction bases not matched to a gene: 8. The CDR3 DNA is TGCAGTGCTAACAGGGGACAGCTTGACTATGGCTACACCTTC. As protein: CSANRGQLDYGYTF.

The chain has TRBV20-1 and TRBJ2-7; a possible D gene is TRBD2 (7 bases). CDR3 size: 14 residues. The germline V and J ends were trimmed by 5 bases and 5 bases, with 19 bases remaining between them. CDR1 and CDR2 (germline): DFQATT, SNEGSKA (reference sequence). The CDR3: CSAGGRGHVHEQYF. CDR3 in DNA: TGCAGTGCTGGGGGGCGGGGGCACGTCCACGAGCAGTACTTC.

The gene calls are TRBV27 and TRBJ1-1; D call uncertain. Trimming pared 6 bases from V and 6 bases from J, leaving 17 bases between. CDR3 length equals 14 residues. Germline-derived CDR1 and CDR2 are MNHEY and SMNVEV (reference sequence). Written as DNA, the CDR3 is TGTGCCAGCAGAGTATCAAAAACGGCGGCTGAAGCTTTCTTT. This gives the protein CASRVSKTAAEAFF.

This clonotype appeared a few times. The V and J genes are TRBV28 and TRBJ2-7; 9 positions match TRBD1. The CDR3 totals 14 residues. Germline V gives CDR1 MDHEN, CDR2 SYDVKM. With V trimmed by 9 bases and J by 4 bases, 10 bases remained unmatched. The DNA of the CDR3 is TGTGCCAGTCCGGGACAGGGAAGGAGGTACGAGCAGTACTTC. Protein product: CASPGQGRRYEQYF.

This clonotype was counted ten times or more. The DNA of the CDR3 is TGTGCCAGCAGCCTAACTAGCGGGAGATCCTACGAGCAGTACTTC. Amino acids: CASSLTSGRSYEQYF. The rearrangement uses TRBV7-2 and TRBJ2-7; 11 nucleotides line up with TRBD2. CDR1 SGHTA and CDR2 FQGNSA come from the germline V gene. The CDR3 sequence is 15 residues long. With V trimmed by 5 bases and J by 1 base, 4 bases remained unmatched.

This clonotype was picked up many times. The V call is TRBV28, the J call TRBJ2-5, with 10 nucleotides matching TRBD1. This CDR3 contains 15 residues. From germline, CDR1 is MDHEN and CDR2 SYDVKM. Trimming took 4 bases from V and 5 from J; bases not matched to a gene: 7. CDR3 DNA sequence: TGTGCCAGCAGTTCCCCGGGACAGGGGAAGGAGACCCAGTACTTC. Protein: CASSSPGQGKETQYF.

This clonotype has a count of ten or more. The V gene is TRBV7-2, the J gene TRBJ2-2; 8 nucleotides agree with TRBD1. Germline V gene data show CDR1 as SGHTA and CDR2 as FQGNSA. The CDR3 runs 15 residues. V lost 7 bases and J lost 5; bases outside the gene matches: 9. This chain's CDR3 is CASTMGTGITGELFF. The CDR3 DNA is TGTGCCAGCACCATGGGGACAGGAATAACCGGGGAGCTGTTTTTT.

Ten or more counts support this clonotype. The chain's CDR3 is CASSPPWEGDGYTF. The CDR3 DNA follows: TGTGCCAGCAGCCCCCCGTGGGAGGGGGATGGCTACACCTTC. V and J are TRBV2 and TRBJ1-2; D may be TRBD1 (6 bases). This CDR3 is built from 14 residues. The V end lost 6 bases, the J end lost 6 bases, and 17 bases lay between the germline ends. Germline CDR1 is SNHLY and CDR2 is FYNNEI.

This chain uses TRBV12-3 or TRBV12-4 with TRBJ2-1; TRBD2 might be the D (6 bases). Between the trimmed V and J ends, which lost 6 bases and 1 base, there was a span of 13 bases. The CDR3 runs 15 residues. CDR3 sequence reads: CASSQGLPSYNEQFF. CDR3 nucleotide sequence: TGTGCCAGCAGCCAGGGACTGCCTTCCTACAATGAGCAGTTCTTC.

The chain combines TRBV10-3 with TRBJ1-1, with D maybe TRBD1 (6 bases). Germline V gives CDR1 ENHRY, CDR2 SYGVKD. The V end lost 0 bases, the J end lost 6 bases, and 17 bases lay between the germline ends. CDR3 size: 16 residues. DNA of the CDR3: TGTGCCATCAGTGAGTCGTCCAGGGGAGTAGGCGCTGAAGCTTTCTTT. Translating it yields CAISESSRGVGAEAFF.

This clonotype has at least ten counts. The chain is built from TRBV20-1 and TRBJ2-7, with a weak D call TRBD2 (5 bases). This CDR3 is built from 15 residues. Germline assignment: CDR1 DFQATT and CDR2 SNEGSKA (reference sequence). V was trimmed by 6 bases and J by 3 bases, leaving 21 bases between them. The CDR3 protein is CSATPPGIQDYEQYF. The CDR3 DNA sequence: TGCAGTGCGACCCCCCCGGGGATCCAAGACTACGAGCAGTACTTC.

This chain links TRBV10-2 with TRBJ2-3, with TRBD1 matching over 7 bases. The CDR3 sequence is 17 residues long. V was pared by 5 bases and J by 3 bases, with 14 bases of the junction left unmatched. CDR1 and CDR2 from the germline V gene are WSHSY and SAAADI. CDR3 in DNA: TGCGCCAGCAGTAGATATAAACCGGGACAGACAACAGATACGCAGTATTTT. Its translation: CASSRYKPGQTTDTQYF.

This clonotype was found a few times. J is TRBJ1-1 and V is TRBV28; D gene uncertain. Germline-derived CDR1 and CDR2 are MDHEN and SYDVKM. This CDR3 comprises 14 residues. Trimming stripped 3 bases from V and 4 bases from J, with 12 bases between. The CDR3 region is CASSFFSGRTEAFF. Written as DNA, the CDR3 is TGTGCCAGCAGTTTTTTCAGTGGGCGCACTGAAGCTTTCTTT. Supplemented by reference TRBV28 and TRBJ1-1, the full variable domain reads DVKVTQSSRYLVKRTGEKVFLECVQDMDHENMFWYRQDPGLGLRLIYFSYDVKMKEKGDIPEGYSVSREKKERFSLILESASTNQTSMYLCASSFFSGRTEAFFGQGTRLTVV.

There are many counts of this clonotype. The chain carries TRBV18 and TRBJ2-5; D call uncertain. The germline V gene encodes CDR1 KGHSH and CDR2 LQKENI. The CDR3 sequence is 12 residues long. Trimming removed 2 bases from V and 6 bases from J, with 7 bases in between. The CDR3 loop is CASSPDRQTQYF. The DNA of the CDR3 is TGTGCCAGCTCACCAGATCGGCAGACCCAGTACTTC.

This clonotype has a count of ten or more. The chain recombines TRBV2 with TRBJ2-3; 7 nucleotides agree with TRBD2. This CDR3 region has 16 residues. Losses at the gene ends were 2 bases for V and 4 bases for J; bases not matched to a gene: 9. CDR1 is SNHLY and CDR2 is FYNNEI in the germline V gene. The CDR3 loop is CASSEYGAGNADTQYF. The CDR3 DNA reads as TGTGCCAGCAGTGAATATGGAGCGGGAAACGCAGATACGCAGTATTTT. The full variable domain, in which reference TRBV2 and TRBJ2-3 provide the parts outside the CDR3, is EPEVTQTPSHQVTQMGQEVILRCVPISNHLYFYWYRQILGQKVEFLVSFYNNEISEKSEIFDDQFSVERPDGSNFTLKIRSTKLEDSAMYFCASSEYGAGNADTQYFGPGTRLTVL.

This clonotype has at least ten counts. V usage is TRBV20-1 and J usage is TRBJ1-5; possibly TRBD1 for D (5 bases). CDR1 DFQATT and CDR2 SNEGSKA come from the germline V gene (reference sequence). Trimming removed 3 bases at V and 7 bases at J, with 13 bases between. The CDR3 has 13 residues. In DNA form, the CDR3 reads TGCAGTGCTAGTTTGGGCGCAGGGCAGCCCCAGCATTTT. Translating it yields CSASLGAGQPQHF.

As to this clonotype: A read error may be the cause here, since a much bigger clone is one base away. This sequence joins TRBV13 and TRBJ1-1, with D tentatively TRBD1 (6 bases). Germline V gene lookup returns CDR1 PRHDT and CDR2 FYEKMQ (reference sequence). The CDR3 is 15 residues long. The CDR3 loop reads CTSSHRDTGQTEAFF. The CDR3 nucleotides are TGTACCAGCAGCCATCGGGACACCGGGCAGACTGAAGCTTTCTTT.